Below, 24 T cell receptor beta chains from the same sample are listed, as sequenced in a study of T cell responses to AZD1222 COVID-19 vaccine. Sequencing used immunoSEQ multiplex PCR; TCRdb keeps in-frame clones, though not all of them. Seen here are 99,000 or so clones, 89% observed once, and the top ten hold 44%. Sequenced material: peripheral blood, taken 28 days after the second AZD1222 dose. These receptors were taken from an adult who received the AZD1222 COVID-19 vaccine.

The rearrangement uses TRBV27 and TRBJ1-1; D remains unclear. The V end was cut by 5 bases, the J end by 0 bases, with 16 bases between. Looked up from germline, CDR1 is MNHEY and CDR2 is SMNVEV (reference sequence). This CDR3 is built from 16 residues. The CDR3 spells CASSPYPRGMNTEAFF. The CDR3 nucleotides are TGTGCCAGCAGTCCCTACCCCCGGGGAATGAACACTGAAGCTTTCTTT.

This clone has just one count. The rearrangement uses TRBV16 and TRBJ2-7, with D unclear. This CDR3 contains 18 residues. Trimming cost V 2 bases and J 0 bases, with 20 bases left between them. The V gene's germline CDR1 is KGHSY and CDR2 FQNENV. The CDR3 sequence is CASSQTPEIGWSSYEQYF. As DNA, the CDR3 is TGTGCCAGCAGCCAAACCCCAGAAATCGGGTGGAGCTCCTACGAGCAGTACTTC.

A remark on this clone: Since a much larger clone is just one base distant, this may be a read error. V and J are TRBV10-1 and TRBJ1-3, with D unresolved. The V end lost 6 bases, the J end lost 0 bases, and 3 bases lay between the germline ends. CDR3 length: 12 residues. Per the germline V gene, CDR1 is WNHNN and CDR2 is SYGVQD (reference sequence). Written as DNA, the CDR3 is TGCGCCAGCAGCCACTCTGGAAACACCATATATTTT. It specifies CASSHSGNTIYF.

The chain uses TRBV28 and TRBJ1-1, with TRBD1 matching 7 bases. V trimming: 5 bases; J trimming: 1 base; junction bases outside the gene matches: 10. Germline CDR1 and CDR2: MDHEN and SYDVKM. This CDR3 spans 16 amino acids. In DNA form, the CDR3 reads TGTGCCAGCAGTCCCACAGGGGACCCAACGAACACTGAAGCTTTCTTT. Amino acids: CASSPTGDPTNTEAFF.

Regarding this clone: This sample includes further DNA sequences coding for the same CDR3. This chain uses TRBV6-2 or TRBV6-3 with TRBJ2-7; D is ambiguous. This CDR3 comprises 12 residues. Germline CDR1 and CDR2: MNHEY and SVGEGT. With 2 bases removed from V and 0 bases from J, the gap between germline ends came to 2 bases. The CDR3 is CASSYSSYEQYF. The DNA for the CDR3 is TGTGCCAGCAGTTACAGCTCCTACGAGCAGTACTTC.

The V and J genes are TRBV7-3 and TRBJ1-1, with TRBD1 matching 7 bases. The ends lost 4 bases at V and 5 bases at J; junction bases unmatched: 10. Germline lookup yields CDR1 SGHTA and CDR2 FQGTGA. The CDR3 consists of 15 residues. The CDR3 DNA sequence: TGTGCCAGCAGCTCCTCGGCAGGGGGTCAAACTGAAGCTTTCTTT. It specifies CASSSSAGGQTEAFF.

This clone was seen once. The chain uses TRBV28 and TRBJ2-5; D might be TRBD2 (7 bases). The V gene lost 6 bases and the J gene lost 4 bases, with 21 bases spanning the gap. There are 16 residues in the CDR3. The germline CDR1 and CDR2 sequences are MDHEN and SYDVKM. Here the CDR3 reads CASSRRLGGGGETQYF. CDR3 DNA: TGTGCCAGCAGCCGCCGATTAGGAGGGGGGGGAGAGACCCAGTACTTC.

The V and J genes are TRBV9 and TRBJ1-2; D is unclear. Germline-derived CDR1 and CDR2 are SGDLS and YYNGEE. Deletions cut 6 bases from V and 0 bases from J, with 21 bases between. The CDR3 consists of 17 residues. CDR3 sequence: CASTYRADGLANYGYTF. The CDR3 DNA reads TGTGCCAGCACATACCGGGCCGACGGATTAGCTAACTATGGCTACACCTTC.

The gene calls are TRBV2 and TRBJ2-4; the match to TRBD2 covers 8 bases. CDR3 size: 12 residues. With 6 bases clipped from V and 9 bases from J, the junction kept 4 bases outside the gene matches. Germline CDR1 reads SNHLY; CDR2 reads FYNNEI. Here the CDR3 DNA reads TGTGCCAGCAGCGGGGGGGCAGGCATTCAGTACTTC. The encoded protein is CASSGGAGIQYF. Combining the CDR3 with reference TRBV2 and TRBJ2-4 gives the whole variable domain EPEVTQTPSHQVTQMGQEVILRCVPISNHLYFYWYRQILGQKVEFLVSFYNNEISEKSEIFDDQFSVERPDGSNFTLKIRSTKLEDSAMYFCASSGGAGIQYFGAGTRLSVL.

This chain links TRBV7-3 with TRBJ2-2, with 14 bases aligning to TRBD2. J lost 7 bases, V lost 3 bases, and 4 bases had no gene match. This CDR3 comprises 16 residues. In germline, CDR1 is SGHTA, CDR2 FQGTGA. The CDR3: CASSLTSGRAGGELFF. The CDR3 region has the DNA TGTGCCAGCAGCTTGACTAGCGGGAGGGCAGGCGGGGAGCTGTTTTTT.

This clone occurred a few times. The genes are TRBV5-6 and TRBJ1-5, with 11 bases matching TRBD1. The CDR3 consists of 16 residues. From germline, CDR1 is SGHDT and CDR2 YYEEEE. V gave up 1 base and J gave up 5 bases; unmatched junction bases: 5. The CDR3 DNA sequence: TGTGCCAGCAGCTTGAGAAGGACAGGGGGCCATCAGCCCCAGCATTTT. Residues: CASSLRRTGGHQPQHF.

This clone has a handful of counts. The chain links TRBV6-2 or TRBV6-3 to TRBJ2-1, with D possibly being TRBD1 or TRBD2 (6 bases each). This CDR3 is built from 15 residues. Germline CDR1 MNHEY, CDR2 SVGEGT. Trimming stripped 5 bases from V and 8 bases from J, with 19 bases between. The CDR3 spells CASSSGLQGRYEQFF. The CDR3 nucleotides read TGTGCCAGCAGTAGTGGACTTCAGGGGAGGTATGAGCAGTTCTTC.

The rearrangement links TRBV7-6 to TRBJ1-5; D ambiguous. The length of the CDR3 is 12 residues. Trimming stripped 0 bases from V and 15 bases from J, with 12 bases between. In germline, CDR1 is SGHVS, CDR2 FNYEAQ. CDR3 sequence (DNA): TGTGCCAGCAGCTTAGCGGTGGGAGGGTTGCATTTT. It specifies CASSLAVGGLHF.

This clone was observed a handful of times. The chain couples TRBV10-2 to TRBJ2-1, with TRBD2 identical over 10 bases. The germline CDR1 and CDR2 sequences are WSHSY and SAAADI. With V trimmed by 0 bases and J by 5 bases, 7 bases remained unmatched. The CDR3 spans 17 residues. The CDR3 here is CASSESVKLAGNNEQFF. The CDR3 DNA sequence: TGCGCCAGCAGTGAGTCCGTAAAACTAGCGGGAAACAATGAGCAGTTCTTC.

The rearrangement uses TRBV5-1 and TRBJ2-5, with no clear D. The germline V gene has CDR1 SGHRS and CDR2 YFSETQ. V lost 2 bases to trimming and J lost 2 bases, with 1 base between them. The CDR3 runs to 11 residues. The CDR3 is CASSFQETQYF. In DNA, the CDR3 is TGCGCCAGCAGCTTTCAAGAGACCCAGTACTTC.

The V and J genes are TRBV18 and TRBJ1-3; D ambiguous. The V gene lost 2 bases and the J gene lost 0 bases, with 11 bases spanning the gap. The CDR3 consists of 16 residues. Per germline, CDR1 KGHSH and CDR2 LQKENI. The DNA of the CDR3 is TGTGCCAGCTCACCAACCCTCGCGAACTCTGGAAACACCATATATTTT. Its translation: CASSPTLANSGNTIYF.

The chain has TRBV7-4 and TRBJ1-5, with D possibly matching TRBD1 (5 bases). The CDR3 sequence is 16 residues long. Germline assignment: CDR1 SGHVT and CDR2 SQSDAQ. Trimming took 4 bases from V and 3 from J, leaving 16 bases between them. The CDR3 DNA follows: TGTGCCAGCAGCTCCCTACAGGAAGAGTTCAATCAGCCCCAGCATTTT. It yields the protein CASSSLQEEFNQPQHF.

The gene calls are TRBV19 and TRBJ2-3, with 13 bases aligning to TRBD2. Germline CDR1 LNHDA, CDR2 SQIVND (reference sequence). V lost 6 bases and J lost 4; bases outside the gene matches: 7. The CDR3 contains 16 residues. The CDR3 here is CASSTGGLAGADTQYF. The CDR3 DNA is TGTGCCAGTAGCACCGGTGGACTAGCGGGAGCAGATACGCAGTATTTT.

The V gene is TRBV4-3, the J gene TRBJ1-6; D is uncertain. From germline, CDR1 is LGHNA and CDR2 YSLEER. V lost 0 bases and J lost 14, with 11 bases in between. This CDR3 spans 13 amino acids. The CDR3 is CASSQEGDTSLHF. CDR3 sequence (DNA): TGCGCCAGCAGCCAAGAGGGCGATACATCCCTCCACTTT.

The rearrangement uses TRBV10-2 and TRBJ1-1; D gene ambiguous. Trimming removed 4 bases at V and 0 bases at J, with 9 bases between. The CDR3 is made up of 14 amino acids. Per germline, CDR1 WSHSY and CDR2 SAAADI. Written as DNA, the CDR3 is TGCGCCAGCAGTGCACAGAGATTGAACACTGAAGCTTTCTTT. Residues: CASSAQRLNTEAFF.

J is TRBJ1-1 and V is TRBV7-2; D is undetermined. From germline, CDR1 is SGHTA and CDR2 FQGNSA. This CDR3 contains 14 residues. Deletions cut 4 bases from V and 1 base from J, with 10 bases between. The CDR3 DNA reads TGTGCCAGCAGCTCTCAGTCCCGGAACACTGAAGCTTTCTTT. Translation: CASSSQSRNTEAFF.

The chain has TRBV28 and TRBJ2-7; TRBD1 might be the D (6 bases). The V and J ends lost 3 bases and 0 bases respectively, with 21 bases between them. Germline lookup yields CDR1 MDHEN and CDR2 SYDVKM. This CDR3 region has 18 residues. The CDR3 sequence is CASSFRLTTGPSSYEQYF. Here the CDR3 DNA reads TGTGCCAGCAGTTTTAGACTCACGACAGGTCCTAGCTCCTACGAGCAGTACTTC.

The rearrangement joins TRBV5-1 to TRBJ2-5; 8 bases fit TRBD1. Trimming took 0 bases from V and 5 from J; bases not matched to a gene: 6. CDR1 is SGHRS and CDR2 is YFSETQ in the germline V gene. The CDR3 loop spans 15 amino acids. The DNA of the CDR3 is TGCGCCAGCAGCTTGGACGGGACAGGCTCGGAGACCCAGTACTTC. Its protein product is CASSLDGTGSETQYF.

The chain joins TRBV19 to TRBJ2-5; possible D gene TRBD2, 6 bases. V dropped 8 bases and J dropped 2 bases, with 18 bases sitting between them. Germline CDR1 and CDR2: LNHDA and SQIVND (reference sequence). CDR3 length equals 15 residues. CDR3 nucleotides: TGTGCCAGTCGGCTGGGGGGAGCGGTACAAGAGACCCAGTACTTC. Its translation: CASRLGGAVQETQYF.